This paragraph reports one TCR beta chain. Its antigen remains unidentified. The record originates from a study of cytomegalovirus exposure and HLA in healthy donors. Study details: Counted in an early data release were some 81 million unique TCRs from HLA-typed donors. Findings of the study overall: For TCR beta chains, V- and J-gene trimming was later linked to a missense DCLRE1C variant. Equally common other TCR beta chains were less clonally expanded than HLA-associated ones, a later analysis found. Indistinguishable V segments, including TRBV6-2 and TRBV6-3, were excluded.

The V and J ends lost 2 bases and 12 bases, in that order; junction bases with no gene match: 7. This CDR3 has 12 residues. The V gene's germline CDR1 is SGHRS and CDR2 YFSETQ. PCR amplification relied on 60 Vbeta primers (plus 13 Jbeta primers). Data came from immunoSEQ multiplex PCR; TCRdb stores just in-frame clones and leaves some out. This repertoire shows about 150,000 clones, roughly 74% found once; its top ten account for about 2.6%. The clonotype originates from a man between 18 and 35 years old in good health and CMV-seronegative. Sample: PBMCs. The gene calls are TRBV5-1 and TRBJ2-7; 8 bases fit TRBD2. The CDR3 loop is CASSFGGEAPYF. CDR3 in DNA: TGCGCCAGCAGCTTCGGGGGGGAAGCCCCGTACTTC.